Presented here are 13 T cell receptor beta chains from one specimen sequenced in a study of identifying expanded T cells in peripheral blood. Only in-frame clones appear in the TCRdb table, and some are missing; sequencing was by immunoSEQ multiplex PCR. The repertoire holds about 82,000 clones, with approximately 90% as singletons. Sequencing was done on a sample of blood. These receptor sequences come from a person between 18 and 75 years old in good health.

This chain connects TRBV18 to TRBJ2-3; D not resolved. Germline V CDR1 and CDR2: KGHSH, LQKENI. The length of the CDR3 is 13 residues. Deletions cut 2 bases from V and 4 bases from J, with 7 bases between. Written as DNA, the CDR3 is TGTGCCAGCTCACCATCCTTGTCAGATACGCAGTATTTT. Residues: CASSPSLSDTQYF.

The CDR3 sequence is CASSYSLGGNSGNTIYF. CDR3 coding DNA: TGTGCCAGCAGTTACTCTTTGGGCGGTAACTCTGGAAACACCATATATTTT. The J gene is TRBJ1-3, the V gene TRBV28; D ambiguous. The CDR3 is made up of 17 amino acids. Germline values: CDR1 MDHEN, CDR2 SYDVKM. V gave up 4 bases and J gave up 0 bases, with 16 bases separating them.

This chain uses TRBV5-1 with TRBJ2-5; D uncertain. The germline V gene encodes CDR1 SGHRS and CDR2 YFSETQ. With 4 bases removed from V and 2 bases from J, the gap between germline ends came to 15 bases. This CDR3 comprises 15 residues. CDR3 in amino acids: CASSPTTVSQETQYF. For the CDR3, the DNA is TGCGCCAGCAGCCCAACGACGGTGAGTCAAGAGACCCAGTACTTC.

The chain employs TRBV5-5 and TRBJ1-3; D gene unclear. Trimming removed 0 bases at V and 3 bases at J, with 4 bases between. The CDR3 sequence is 13 residues long. CDR1 and CDR2 (germline): SGHKS, YYEKEE (reference sequence). Here the CDR3 DNA reads TGTGCCAGCAGCTTGGTCGGTGGAAACACCATATATTTT. This sequence encodes CASSLVGGNTIYF. The full variable domain, with the rest looked up from reference TRBV5-5 and TRBJ1-3, is DAGVTQSPTHLIKTRGQQVTLRCSPISGHKSVSWYQQVLGQGPQFIFQYYEKEERGRGNFPDRFSARQFPNYSSELNVNALLLGDSALYLCASSLVGGNTIYFGEGSWLTVV.

The rearrangement links TRBV7-2 to TRBJ1-1; D remains unclear. CDR3 length equals 13 residues. Between the trimmed V and J ends, which lost 5 bases and 0 bases, there was a span of 7 bases. Per germline, CDR1 SGHTA and CDR2 FQGNSA. The CDR3 spells CASSLQVNTEAFF. In nucleotides, the CDR3 is TGTGCCAGCAGCCTTCAGGTGAACACTGAAGCTTTCTTT.

The rearrangement uses TRBV6-5 and TRBJ2-7; D is perhaps TRBD1 or TRBD2 (6 bases each). The CDR3 covers 15 residues. The germline V gene has CDR1 MNHEY and CDR2 SVGAGI. V lost 5 bases and J lost 4, with 18 bases in between. CDR3 residues: CASSRPGTGAYEQYF. The CDR3 region has the DNA TGTGCCAGCAGTCGTCCCGGTACGGGGGCTTACGAGCAGTACTTC.

The chain carries TRBV5-1 and TRBJ2-5; 12 positions agree with TRBD1. This CDR3 has 16 amino acids. The V gene end was trimmed by 2 bases and the J gene end by 5 bases; junction bases not matched to a gene: 7. Per the germline V gene, CDR1 is SGHRS and CDR2 is YFSETQ. The CDR3 coding sequence is TGCGCCAGCAGCTTCCGGGACAGGGGGCGCGAGGAGACCCAGTACTTC. Encoded protein: CASSFRDRGREETQYF.

This clone was recorded once. This chain joins TRBV5-8 and TRBJ1-5; TRBD1 matches 12 bases. V dropped 1 base and J dropped 6; count of bases not matched to a gene: 2. CDR3 length: 15 residues. Looked up from germline, CDR1 is SGHTS and CDR2 is YDEGEE. The CDR3 nucleotides are TGTGCCAGCAGCTTGTTGGGACAGGGGGCTCAGCCCCAGCATTTT. Protein sequence: CASSLLGQGAQPQHF.

The chain links TRBV5-6 to TRBJ2-1, with D possibly matching TRBD1 (6 bases). Germline V gives CDR1 SGHDT, CDR2 YYEEEE. CDR3 length: 14 residues. Trimming pared 4 bases from V and 6 bases from J, leaving 14 bases between. CDR3 DNA sequence: TGTGCCAGCAGCCCACACAGGGTCGGCAATGAGCAGTTCTTC. Protein product: CASSPHRVGNEQFF. Looking up the rest from reference TRBV5-6 and TRBJ2-1 gives the full variable domain: DAGVTQSPTHLIKTRGQQVTLRCSPKSGHDTVSWYQQALGQGPQFIFQYYEEEERQRGNFPDRFSGHQFPNYSSELNVNALLLGDSALYLCASSPHRVGNEQFFGPGTRLTVL.

J is TRBJ1-2 and V is TRBV6-5, with TRBD1 as a possible D gene (5 bases). Trimming removed 7 bases at V and 6 bases at J, with 15 bases between. The CDR3 is 13 amino acids. Germline CDR1 is MNHEY and CDR2 is SVGAGI. Written as DNA, the CDR3 is TGTGCCAGCAACACTGGGGGGGGTGATGGCTACACCTTC. Its protein product is CASNTGGGDGYTF.

The chain couples TRBV14 to TRBJ1-2; D is unresolved. The CDR3 covers 13 residues. V gave up 4 bases and J gave up 8 bases, with 14 bases separating them. The germline V gene has CDR1 SGHDN and CDR2 FVKESK. As DNA, the CDR3 is TGTGCCAGCAGCCCAAGTACATTTTCCGGCTACACCTTC. Amino acid sequence: CASSPSTFSGYTF.

The genes are TRBV5-1 and TRBJ1-3, with D perhaps TRBD1 (6 bases). This CDR3 is built from 15 residues. Germline V gene data show CDR1 as SGHRS and CDR2 as YFSETQ. Trimming shortened V by 1 base and J by 6 bases, and 14 bases separated the two germline ends. CDR3 protein: CASSLSTGTENTIYF. CDR3 nucleotide sequence: TGCGCCAGCAGCTTGTCCACAGGGACGGAAAACACCATATATTTT.

J is TRBJ1-3 and V is TRBV6-5, with D possibly TRBD1 on 5 matching bases. Looked up from germline, CDR1 is MNHEY and CDR2 is SVGAGI. This CDR3 is built from 12 residues. DNA for the CDR3: TGTTCCACGAGGGGTCCTGGAAACACCATATATTTT. This encodes CSTRGPGNTIYF.